This T cell receptor beta chain was documented in a study of blood T cell repertoires in COVID-19. On the study more broadly: Sites across the United States, Italy and Spain contributed samples from acute and convalescent COVID-19.

Produced via immunoSEQ multiplex PCR; TCRdb's table is partial and in-frame only. The sample includes 400,000 to 450,000 clones, approximately 92% seen only once; the top ten take 0.9% to 1.2%. With 6 bases clipped from V and 2 bases from J, the junction kept 3 bases outside the gene matches. CDR1 is MNHEY and CDR2 is SVGEGT in the germline V gene. There are 13 residues in the CDR3. Grouping used clinical history reported by participants in a survey and questionnaire. The V and J genes are TRBV6-2 or TRBV6-3 and TRBJ2-7; 8 nucleotides agree with TRBD2. This TCR derives from a young man who had recovered from COVID-19. Sequencing used PBMCs or T cells enriched from blood (not recorded which). For the CDR3, the DNA is TGTGCCAGCAGCCTACTAGCGGCCTACGAGCAGTACTTC. Translating gives CASSLLAAYEQYF.